The 20 T cell receptor beta chains given below trace back to one sample, sequenced in a study of CD8 T cells in ankylosing spondylitis. TCRdb processed the 5' RACE reads anew with MiXCR; each CDR3 protein has one entry. The sample gives 200,000 to 250,000 distinct CDR3 sequences, roughly 25% of which show up once; 6.6% is in the top ten. The specimen sequenced was blood, either unsorted or a sorted T cell fraction (not recorded which). The receptors were gathered from a male donor with ankylosing spondylitis or in good health (not recorded which).

The chain carries TRBV6-1 and TRBJ2-3; the D is unclear. CDR1 MNHNS and CDR2 SASEGT come from the germline V gene. Trimming removed 2 bases at V and 2 bases at J, with 11 bases between. The CDR3 is made up of 15 amino acids. The CDR3 spells CASSEFWADTDTQYF. CDR3 nucleotide sequence: TGTGCCAGCAGTGAATTTTGGGCCGACACAGATACGCAGTATTTT.

The chain recombines TRBV4-2 with TRBJ2-1, with D possibly TRBD1 on 6 matching bases. The germline V gene has CDR1 LGHNA and CDR2 YNFKEQ. V was shortened by 1 base and J by 8 bases, with 12 bases between the two germline ends. The length of the CDR3 is 14 residues. Here the CDR3 reads CASSQAGQNHEQFF. The CDR3 DNA reads TGTGCCAGCAGCCAAGCCGGACAGAACCATGAGCAGTTCTTC.

This clonotype was detected a few times. The chain couples TRBV20-1 to TRBJ2-5, with 8 bases that match TRBD1. Unmatched junction bases numbered 11, after V lost 0 bases and J lost 5 bases. The CDR3 extends over 16 amino acids. Germline CDR1 is DFQATT and CDR2 is SNEGSKA (reference sequence). The CDR3 loop is CSARDGDRGFEETQYF. CDR3 nucleotide sequence: TGCAGTGCTAGAGATGGAGACAGGGGATTTGAGGAGACCCAGTACTTC.

This clonotype showed up just a few times. CDR3 sequence reads: CASSLGLAQYNEQFF. The CDR3 coding sequence is TGCGCCAGCAGCTTGGGACTAGCACAATACAATGAGCAGTTCTTC. V is TRBV5-1 and J is TRBJ2-1, with 7 bases identical to TRBD2. The CDR3 contains 15 residues. Germline V gene sequence: CDR1 SGHRS, CDR2 YFSETQ. The ends lost 0 bases at V and 4 bases at J; junction bases unmatched: 4. Looking up the rest from reference TRBV5-1 and TRBJ2-1 gives the full variable domain: KAGVTQTPRYLIKTRGQQVTLSCSPISGHRSVSWYQQTPGQGLQFLFEYFSETQRNKGNFPGRFSGRQFSNSRSEMNVSTLELGDSALYLCASSLGLAQYNEQFFGPGTRLTVL.

This clonotype appeared many times. J is TRBJ1-4 and V is TRBV29-1; a weak D match, TRBD1 (5 bases). Trimming stripped 4 bases from V and 7 bases from J, with 13 bases between. CDR1 and CDR2 from the germline V gene are SQVTM and ANQGSEA. The CDR3 length is 13 residues. In DNA form, the CDR3 reads TGCAGCGTTGTAAGAGGGGCTGGTGAAAAACTGTTTTTT. The encoded protein is CSVVRGAGEKLFF.

The chain is built from TRBV5-5 and TRBJ2-7, with D unclear. Between the trimmed V and J ends, which lost 4 bases and 1 base, there was a span of 15 bases. Germline-derived CDR1 and CDR2 are SGHKS and YYEKEE (reference sequence). The CDR3 length is 15 residues. CDR3 loop: CASSPGDGRSYEQYF. In DNA form, the CDR3 reads TGTGCCAGCAGCCCTGGCGACGGACGGTCCTACGAGCAGTACTTC.

V and J are TRBV20-1 and TRBJ2-1; 12 bases fit TRBD2. The CDR3 spans 15 residues. J gave up 8 bases and V 6 bases, and 11 bases lay outside the gene matches. The germline V gene encodes CDR1 DFQATT and CDR2 SNEGSKA (reference sequence). The CDR3 nucleotides read TGCAGTGCGCGTCGAACTAGCGGGAGGTTCTATGAGCAGTTCTTC. Protein sequence: CSARRTSGRFYEQFF.

This clonotype was seen many times. CDR3: CASSAITEPTGYEQYF. In nucleotides, the CDR3 is TGCGCCAGCAGCGCAATAACAGAACCAACCGGATACGAGCAGTACTTC. The V call is TRBV5-1, the J call TRBJ2-7, with D unresolved. Germline CDR1 SGHRS, CDR2 YFSETQ. The CDR3 length is 16 residues. V lost 4 bases and J lost 4, with 21 bases in between.

The table lists this clonotype with many counts. This sequence joins TRBV12-3 or TRBV12-4 and TRBJ1-1; 7 positions match TRBD1. V lost 5 bases, J lost 4 bases, and 4 bases stayed unmatched. This CDR3 has 13 amino acids. Here the CDR3 DNA reads TGTGCCAGCAGTCGAGACAGGGTCACTGAAGCTTTCTTT. Protein: CASSRDRVTEAFF.

The chain is built from TRBV20-1 and TRBJ2-7, with 11 bases fitting TRBD2. The CDR3 consists of 15 residues. J was trimmed by 2 bases and V by 0 bases; bases with no gene match: 3. Germline V gene data show CDR1 as DFQATT and CDR2 as SNEGSKA (reference sequence). DNA of the CDR3: TGCAGTGCTAGAGATAAGACTAGCGGGGCCTACGAGCAGTACTTC. This encodes CSARDKTSGAYEQYF.

This clonotype was found many times. The chain links TRBV7-8 to TRBJ2-5; no firm D call. V was shortened by 5 bases and J by 0 bases, with 4 bases between the two germline ends. Germline V CDR1 and CDR2: SGHVS, FQNEAQ. The CDR3 runs 12 residues. CDR3 residues: CASSKYQETQYF. In nucleotides, the CDR3 is TGTGCCAGCAGCAAGTACCAAGAGACCCAGTACTTC.

This clonotype was counted at least ten times. The genes are TRBV20-1 and TRBJ1-2, with D tentatively TRBD1 (6 bases). Per germline, CDR1 DFQATT and CDR2 SNEGSKA (reference sequence). With 0 bases removed from V and 4 bases from J, the gap between germline ends came to 12 bases. The CDR3 spans 14 residues. The CDR3 reads CSARDPGAVYGYTF. The CDR3 coding sequence is TGCAGTGCTAGAGACCCAGGGGCGGTCTATGGCTACACCTTC.

The table lists this clonotype with a few counts. The rearrangement uses TRBV29-1 and TRBJ2-5; 9 positions agree with TRBD1. Germline V CDR1 and CDR2: SQVTM, ANQGSEA. This CDR3 contains 13 residues. Losses at the gene ends were 7 bases for V and 2 bases for J; bases not matched to a gene: 5. The CDR3 DNA follows: TGCAGCGACGTGACAGGGGGTCAAGAGACCCAGTACTTC. Protein sequence: CSDVTGGQETQYF.

The chain carries TRBV6-1 and TRBJ1-4, with a possible D match to TRBD1 (5 bases). The germline V gene encodes CDR1 MNHNS and CDR2 SASEGT. CDR3 size: 13 residues. Trimming shortened V by 3 bases and J by 8 bases, and 10 bases separated the two germline ends. CDR3 loop: CASSDRATEKLFF. In nucleotides, the CDR3 is TGTGCCAGCAGTGACAGGGCGACCGAAAAACTGTTTTTT.

This clonotype was found many times. The V call is TRBV5-8, the J call TRBJ2-7; the D is unclear. There are 15 residues in the CDR3. V lost 1 base and J lost 1, with 12 bases in between. Germline CDR1 SGHTS, CDR2 YDEGEE. The CDR3 bases are TGTGCCAGCAGCTTGTATCTCGGACGGTCCTACGAGCAGTACTTC. Its protein is CASSLYLGRSYEQYF.

V gene TRBV6-5 combines with J gene TRBJ2-1, with 11 bases matching TRBD2. Trimming took 2 bases from V and 7 from J; bases not matched to a gene: 10. CDR1 and CDR2 (germline): MNHEY, SVGAGI. This CDR3 has 17 residues. DNA of the CDR3: TGTGCCAGCAGTTACCCCACGACTAGCGGGAATGGGAATGAGCAGTTCTTC. Its protein is CASSYPTTSGNGNEQFF.

The chain links TRBV28 to TRBJ1-1; possibly TRBD1 for D (6 bases). Per germline, CDR1 MDHEN and CDR2 SYDVKM. Trimming removed 9 bases from V and 1 base from J, with 12 bases in between. This CDR3 has 13 residues. The CDR3 protein is CASTWTENTEAFF. CDR3 bases: TGTGCCAGTACGTGGACAGAGAACACTGAAGCTTTCTTT.

This clonotype has at least ten counts. The rearrangement links TRBV5-1 to TRBJ2-4; 10 bases line up with TRBD1. The ends lost 4 bases at V and 5 bases at J; junction bases unmatched: 9. CDR1 is SGHRS, CDR2 YFSETQ, per germline. CDR3 size: 16 residues. DNA of the CDR3: TGCGCCAGCAGCACCCCCGGGACAGGGGACGAAAACATTCAGTACTTC. This sequence encodes CASSTPGTGDENIQYF.

This chain links TRBV20-1 with TRBJ2-1, with D possibly matching TRBD2 (5 bases). Germline V gene lookup returns CDR1 DFQATT and CDR2 SNEGSKA (reference sequence). The CDR3 sequence is 16 residues long. The germline V and J ends were trimmed by 2 bases and 7 bases, with 21 bases remaining between them. The CDR3 reads CSARFGGSEIWNEQFF. The CDR3 DNA sequence: TGCAGTGCTAGATTTGGAGGCTCCGAGATCTGGAATGAGCAGTTCTTC.

V and J are TRBV5-6 and TRBJ2-1, with no clear D. The length of the CDR3 is 11 residues. Germline loops: CDR1 SGHDT, CDR2 YYEEEE. V was shortened by 3 bases and J by 10 bases, with 8 bases between the two germline ends. In DNA form, the CDR3 reads TGTGCCAGCAGCTCGCATCGGGAGCAGTTCTTC. Protein product: CASSSHREQFF.